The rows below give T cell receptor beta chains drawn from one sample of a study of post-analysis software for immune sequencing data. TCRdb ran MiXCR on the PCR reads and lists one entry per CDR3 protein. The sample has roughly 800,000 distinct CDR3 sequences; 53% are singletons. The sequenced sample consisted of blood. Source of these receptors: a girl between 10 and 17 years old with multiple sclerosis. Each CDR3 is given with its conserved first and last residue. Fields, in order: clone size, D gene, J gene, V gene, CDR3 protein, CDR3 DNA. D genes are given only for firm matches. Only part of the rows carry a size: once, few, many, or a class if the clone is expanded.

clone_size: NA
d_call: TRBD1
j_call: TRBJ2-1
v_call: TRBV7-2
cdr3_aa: CASSNPTGVEQFF
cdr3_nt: TGTGCCAGCAGCAACCCTACAGGGGTTGAGCAGTTCTTC

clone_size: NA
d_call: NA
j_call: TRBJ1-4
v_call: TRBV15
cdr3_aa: CATSREEEPYEKLFF
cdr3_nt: TGTGCCACCAGCAGAGAAGAAGAACCGTATGAAAAACTGTTTTTT

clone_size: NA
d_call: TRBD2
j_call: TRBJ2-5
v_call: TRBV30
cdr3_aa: CAWIGLAGGTQYF
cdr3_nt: TGTGCCTGGATCGGACTAGCGGGGGGGACCCAGTACTTC

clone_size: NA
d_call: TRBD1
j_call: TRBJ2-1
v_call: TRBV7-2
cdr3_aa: CASSPQMDRFYNEQFF
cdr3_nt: TGTGCCAGCAGCCCCCAAATGGACAGGTTCTACAATGAGCAGTTCTTC

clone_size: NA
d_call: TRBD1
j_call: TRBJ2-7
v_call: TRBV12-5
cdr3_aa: CASGFSRTGPYEQYF
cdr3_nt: TGTGCTAGTGGTTTTAGTAGGACAGGGCCCTACGAGCAGTACTTC

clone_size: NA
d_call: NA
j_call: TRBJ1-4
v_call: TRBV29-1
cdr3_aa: CSVGDRPTNEKRFF
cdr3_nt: TGCAGCGTCGGAGACCGTCCAACTAATGAAAAACGGTTTTTT

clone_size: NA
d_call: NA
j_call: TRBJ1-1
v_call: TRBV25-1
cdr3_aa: CASRKVGGHTEAFF
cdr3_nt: TGTGCCAGCAGGAAAGTGGGGGGTCACACTGAAGCTTTCTTT

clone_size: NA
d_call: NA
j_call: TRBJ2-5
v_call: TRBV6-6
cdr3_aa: CASSGPGGETQYF
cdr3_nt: TGTGCCAGCAGTGGCCCCGGGGGAGAGACCCAGTACTTC

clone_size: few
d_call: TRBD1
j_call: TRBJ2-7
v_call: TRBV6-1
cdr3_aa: CASSLTGYYEQYF
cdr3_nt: TGTGCCAGCAGTTTGACAGGGTATTACGAGCAGTACTTC

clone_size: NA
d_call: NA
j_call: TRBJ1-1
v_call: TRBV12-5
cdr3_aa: CASGLVTGMCTEAFF
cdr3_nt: TGTGCTAGTGGTTTGGTAACAGGGATGTGCACTGAAGCTTTCTTT

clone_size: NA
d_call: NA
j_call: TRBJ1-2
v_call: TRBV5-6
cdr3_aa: CASKSRLSANYGYTF
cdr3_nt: TGTGCCAGCAAATCACGTTTGTCCGCTAACTATGGCTACACCTTC

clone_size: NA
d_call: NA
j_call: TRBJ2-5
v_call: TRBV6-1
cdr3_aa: CASSETQVWEQYF
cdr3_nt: TGTGCCAGCAGTGAAACACAGGTCTGGGAGCAGTACTTC

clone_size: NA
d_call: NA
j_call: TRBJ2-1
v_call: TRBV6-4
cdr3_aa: CASMASLRRNEQFF
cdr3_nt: TGTGCCAGCATGGCCTCCCTACGACGAAATGAGCAGTTCTTC

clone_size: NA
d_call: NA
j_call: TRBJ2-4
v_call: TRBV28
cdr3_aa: CASTPHEARGKNIQYF
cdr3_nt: TGTGCCAGCACCCCTCACGAGGCCCGGGGCAAAAACATTCAGTACTTC

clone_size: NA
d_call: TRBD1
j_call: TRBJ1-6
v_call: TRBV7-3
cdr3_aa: CASSPAGQGNSPLHF
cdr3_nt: TGTGCCAGCAGCCCCGCGGGACAGGGTAATTCACCCCTCCACTTT

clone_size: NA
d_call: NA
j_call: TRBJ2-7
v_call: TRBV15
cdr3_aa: CATSSSRDEQYF
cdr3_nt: TGTGCCACCAGCTCCTCTCGGGACGAGCAGTACTTC

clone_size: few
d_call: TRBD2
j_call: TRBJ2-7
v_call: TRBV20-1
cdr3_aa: CSARDYAASGSIGEQYF
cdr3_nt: TGCAGTGCTAGAGATTACGCGGCTAGCGGGAGTATCGGCGAGCAGTACTTC

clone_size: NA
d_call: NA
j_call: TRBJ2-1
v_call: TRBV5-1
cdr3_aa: CASTRGDRSYNEQFF
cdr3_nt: TGCGCCAGCACCCGAGGGGACCGCTCCTACAATGAGCAGTTCTTC

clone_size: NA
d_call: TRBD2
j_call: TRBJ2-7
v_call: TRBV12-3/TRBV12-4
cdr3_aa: CASSAGEYYEQYF
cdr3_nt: TGTGCCAGCTCCGCGGGGGAGTACTACGAGCAGTACTTC

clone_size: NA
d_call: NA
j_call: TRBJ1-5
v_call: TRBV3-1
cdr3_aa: CASSHGQKQAQHF
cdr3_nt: TGTGCCAGCAGCCATGGACAAAAACAGGCCCAGCATTTT

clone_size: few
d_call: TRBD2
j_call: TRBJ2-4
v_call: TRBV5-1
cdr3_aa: CASSPDWRAGEQYF
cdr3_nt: TGCGCCAGCAGCCCGGATTGGCGAGCGGGAGAGCAGTACTTC

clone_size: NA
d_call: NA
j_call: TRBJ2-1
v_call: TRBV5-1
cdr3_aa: CASSFLANNEQFF
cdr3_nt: TGCGCCAGCAGCTTCCTAGCTAACAATGAGCAGTTCTTC

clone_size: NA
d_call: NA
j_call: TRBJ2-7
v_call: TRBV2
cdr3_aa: CASSKLEQYF
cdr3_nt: TGTGCCAGCAGTAAACTAGAGCAGTACTTC

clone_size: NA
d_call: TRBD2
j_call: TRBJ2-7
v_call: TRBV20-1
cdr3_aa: CSAMRLAGSFEQYF
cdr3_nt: TGCAGTGCTATGAGACTAGCGGGATCCTTCGAGCAGTACTTC

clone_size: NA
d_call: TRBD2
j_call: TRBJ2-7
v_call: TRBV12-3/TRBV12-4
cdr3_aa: CASSRTSGTPWSSYEQYF
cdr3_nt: TGTGCCAGCAGCCGGACTAGCGGGACGCCTTGGAGCTCCTACGAGCAGTACTTC

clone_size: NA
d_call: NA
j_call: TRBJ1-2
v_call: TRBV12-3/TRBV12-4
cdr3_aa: CASSPGGSLNYGYTF
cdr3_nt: TGTGCCAGCAGCCCGGGGGGCAGCTTAAACTATGGCTACACCTTC

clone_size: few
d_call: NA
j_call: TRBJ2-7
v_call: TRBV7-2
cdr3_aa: CASSRRLGSSYEQYF
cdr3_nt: TGTGCCAGCAGCCGCCGGTTGGGGAGCTCCTACGAGCAGTACTTC

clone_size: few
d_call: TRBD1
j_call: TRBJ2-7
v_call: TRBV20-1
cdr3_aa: CSSGQGTYGNEQYF
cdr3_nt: TGCAGTTCGGGACAGGGGACCTACGGGAACGAGCAGTACTTC

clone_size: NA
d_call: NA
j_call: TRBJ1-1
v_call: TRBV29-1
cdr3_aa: CSAKTPEAFF
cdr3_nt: TGCAGCGCAAAAACTCCTGAAGCTTTCTTT

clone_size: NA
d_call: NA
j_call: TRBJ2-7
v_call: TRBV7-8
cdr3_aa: CASSLARALVYYEQYF
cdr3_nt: TGTGCCAGCAGCTTAGCCAGGGCTCTAGTTTACTACGAGCAGTACTTC

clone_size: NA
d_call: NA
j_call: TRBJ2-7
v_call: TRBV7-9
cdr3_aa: CASSSIRDTNPYEQYF
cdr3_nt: TGTGCCAGCAGCTCCATTCGGGACACCAATCCCTACGAGCAGTACTTC

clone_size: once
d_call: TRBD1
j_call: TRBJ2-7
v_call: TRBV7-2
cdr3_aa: CASSLGQRTEEYF
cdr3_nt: TGTGCCAGCAGCTTGGGACAGCGGACCGAGGAGTACTTC

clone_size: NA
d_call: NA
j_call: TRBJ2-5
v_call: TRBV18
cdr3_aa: CASSPGRTLETQYF
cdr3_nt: TGTGCCAGCTCACCAGGAAGGACTCTAGAGACCCAGTACTTC

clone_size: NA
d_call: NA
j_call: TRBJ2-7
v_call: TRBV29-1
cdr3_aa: CGFERNYEQYF
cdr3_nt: TGCGGCTTCGAGCGGAACTACGAGCAGTACTTC

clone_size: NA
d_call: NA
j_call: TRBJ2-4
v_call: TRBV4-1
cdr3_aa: CASSRSGKNIQYF
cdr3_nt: TGCGCCAGCAGCCGCTCAGGCAAAAACATTCAGTACTTC

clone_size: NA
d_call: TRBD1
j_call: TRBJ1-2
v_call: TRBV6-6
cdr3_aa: CASRYRGKYYGYTF
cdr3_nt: TGTGCCAGCAGATACAGGGGCAAGTACTATGGCTACACCTTC

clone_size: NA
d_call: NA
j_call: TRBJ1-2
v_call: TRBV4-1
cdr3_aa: CASSHETRDISGYGYTF
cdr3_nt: TGCGCCAGCAGCCACGAAACCCGGGACATCTCGGGCTATGGCTACACCTTC

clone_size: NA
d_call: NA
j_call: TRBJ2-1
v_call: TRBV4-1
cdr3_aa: CASSQDSIRGGKQFF
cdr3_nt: TGCGCCAGCAGCCAAGATTCTATTCGGGGCGGAAAGCAGTTCTTC

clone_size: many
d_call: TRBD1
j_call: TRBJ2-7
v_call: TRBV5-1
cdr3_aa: CASSLAQGYEQYF
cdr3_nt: TGTGCCAGCAGTTTAGCACAGGGGTACGAGCAGTACTTC

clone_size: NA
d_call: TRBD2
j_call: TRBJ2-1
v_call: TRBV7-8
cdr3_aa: CASSLTGLAGGQSSYNEQFF
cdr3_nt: TGTGCCAGCAGCTTAACGGGACTAGCGGGAGGCCAGAGCTCCTACAATGAGCAGTTCTTC